The rows below give T cell receptor beta chains drawn from one sample of a study of blood T cell repertoires in COVID-19. Profiling relied on immunoSEQ multiplex PCR, and the TCRdb table lists in-frame clones only, not all of them. The sample lists around 340,000 clones, around 86% occurring once. Sequenced sample: PBMCs or T cells enriched from blood (not recorded which). These receptors came from a woman in her thirties or forties with acute COVID-19. The CDR3 runs from the conserved cysteine through the conserved F or W. The order of the fields is D gene, V gene, J gene, clone size, CDR3 protein, CDR3 DNA. D genes are given only for firm matches. The size of a clone is reported for some rows only, either as once, few or many, or as a class for expanded clones.

d_gene: .; v_gene: TRBV11-2; j_gene: TRBJ2-7; abundance: .; CDR3aa: CASSSRGGAGTSYEQYF; CDR3nt: TGTGCCAGCAGCTCCCGAGGCGGGGCTGGGACCTCCTACGAGCAGTACTTC
d_gene: .; v_gene: TRBV7-9; j_gene: TRBJ1-2; abundance: few; CDR3aa: CASTDRTEALYGYTF; CDR3nt: TGTGCCAGCACCGACCGGACGGAGGCACTTTATGGCTACACCTTC
d_gene: .; v_gene: TRBV7-2; j_gene: TRBJ1-6; abundance: .; CDR3aa: CASSLGEDSPLHF; CDR3nt: TGTGCCAGCAGCTTAGGTGAGGATTCACCCCTCCACTTT
d_gene: .; v_gene: TRBV10-1; j_gene: TRBJ2-2; abundance: .; CDR3aa: CASTHLGGVMNTGELFF; CDR3nt: TGCGCCAGCACTCATTTAGGGGGGGTAATGAACACCGGGGAGCTGTTTTTT
d_gene: .; v_gene: TRBV5-1; j_gene: TRBJ1-1; abundance: .; CDR3aa: CASSLTRLGNTEAFF; CDR3nt: TGCGCCAGCAGTTTGACTAGGCTAGGAAACACTGAAGCTTTCTTT
d_gene: TRBD1; v_gene: TRBV5-6; j_gene: TRBJ2-7; abundance: .; CDR3aa: CASSLWTGRFYEQYF; CDR3nt: TGTGCCAGCAGCCTCTGGACAGGAAGATTCTACGAGCAGTACTTC
d_gene: .; v_gene: TRBV6-2/TRBV6-3; j_gene: TRBJ1-2; abundance: .; CDR3aa: CASSYPGQFYGGYTF; CDR3nt: TGTGCCAGCAGTTACCCCGGACAGTTCTACGGAGGCTACACCTTC
d_gene: .; v_gene: TRBV25-1; j_gene: TRBJ1-2; abundance: .; CDR3aa: CASSELSVNYGYTF; CDR3nt: TGTGCCAGCAGTGAACTAAGCGTTAACTATGGCTACACCTTC
d_gene: TRBD1; v_gene: TRBV5-6; j_gene: TRBJ1-4; abundance: .; CDR3aa: CASSWRGTGPDEKLFF; CDR3nt: TGTGCCAGCAGCTGGAGGGGGACAGGGCCAGATGAAAAACTGTTTTTT
d_gene: .; v_gene: TRBV2; j_gene: TRBJ2-7; abundance: .; CDR3aa: CASSKGTGQSSYEQYF; CDR3nt: TGTGCCAGCAGTAAAGGAACAGGGCAAAGCTCCTACGAGCAGTACTTC
d_gene: .; v_gene: TRBV4-1; j_gene: TRBJ2-1; abundance: .; CDR3aa: CASSQVDMISYNEQFF; CDR3nt: TGCGCCAGCAGCCAAGTGGACATGATCTCCTACAATGAGCAGTTCTTC
d_gene: TRBD1; v_gene: TRBV28; j_gene: TRBJ1-2; abundance: .; CDR3aa: CASTLDRAFYGYTF; CDR3nt: TGTGCCAGCACCTTAGACAGGGCCTTCTATGGCTACACCTTC
d_gene: TRBD1; v_gene: TRBV7-9; j_gene: TRBJ1-1; abundance: .; CDR3aa: CASRFDRGNTEAFF; CDR3nt: TGTGCCAGCAGGTTCGACAGGGGTAACACTGAAGCTTTCTTT
d_gene: TRBD1; v_gene: TRBV7-9; j_gene: TRBJ1-6; abundance: once; CDR3aa: CASSLGQGGSPLHF; CDR3nt: TGTGCCAGCAGCCTGGGACAGGGTGGTTCACCCCTCCACTTT
d_gene: .; v_gene: TRBV6-5; j_gene: TRBJ1-5; abundance: .; CDR3aa: CASSRGGSQPQHF; CDR3nt: TGTGCCAGCAGTCGTGGGGGCAGTCAGCCCCAGCATTTT
d_gene: .; v_gene: TRBV7-3; j_gene: TRBJ1-1; abundance: .; CDR3aa: CASSSYSNTEAFF; CDR3nt: TGTGCCAGCAGCTCCTATTCGAACACTGAAGCTTTCTTT
d_gene: .; v_gene: TRBV5-1; j_gene: TRBJ1-2; abundance: .; CDR3aa: CASSLDTGTYYGYTF; CDR3nt: TGCGCCAGCAGCTTGGACACCGGGACATACTATGGCTACACCTTC
d_gene: .; v_gene: TRBV4-3; j_gene: TRBJ1-5; abundance: .; CDR3aa: CASSQARRDFMNQHF; CDR3nt: TGCGCCAGCAGCCAAGCCCGCCGGGACTTTATGAACCAGCATTTT
d_gene: .; v_gene: TRBV7-2; j_gene: TRBJ1-2; abundance: .; CDR3aa: CASSPTEANYGYTF; CDR3nt: TGTGCCAGCAGCCCGACTGAAGCTAACTATGGCTACACCTTC
d_gene: TRBD2; v_gene: TRBV2; j_gene: TRBJ2-1; abundance: .; CDR3aa: CASSEARASGRNEQFF; CDR3nt: TGTGCCAGCAGTGAAGCGAGGGCTAGCGGGAGGAATGAGCAGTTCTTC
d_gene: TRBD1; v_gene: TRBV18; j_gene: TRBJ1-1; abundance: .; CDR3aa: CASSPTGQQMNTEAFF; CDR3nt: TGTGCCAGCTCACCAACGGGACAGCAAATGAACACTGAAGCTTTCTTT
d_gene: .; v_gene: TRBV5-1; j_gene: TRBJ2-3; abundance: .; CDR3aa: CASSLATDTQYF; CDR3nt: TGCGCCAGCAGCTTGGCAACAGATACGCAGTATTTT
d_gene: .; v_gene: TRBV29-1; j_gene: TRBJ1-1; abundance: .; CDR3aa: CSGKTGHLNTEAFF; CDR3nt: TGCAGCGGGAAGACGGGACACCTTAACACTGAAGCTTTCTTT
d_gene: .; v_gene: TRBV25-1; j_gene: TRBJ1-4; abundance: once; CDR3aa: CASSEYGYRGKEKLFF; CDR3nt: TGTGCCAGCAGTGAATACGGGTACCGGGGGAAGGAAAAACTGTTTTTT
d_gene: TRBD1; v_gene: TRBV13; j_gene: TRBJ1-1; abundance: .; CDR3aa: CASSSWDRGLEAFF; CDR3nt: TGTGCCAGCAGCTCCTGGGACAGGGGGCTTGAAGCTTTCTTT
d_gene: .; v_gene: TRBV4-2; j_gene: TRBJ1-5; abundance: .; CDR3aa: CASSQEKSQQPQHF; CDR3nt: TGTGCCAGCAGCCAAGAAAAATCGCAGCAGCCCCAGCATTTT
d_gene: .; v_gene: TRBV6-1; j_gene: TRBJ1-5; abundance: .; CDR3aa: CASSEFWGGYSNQPQHF; CDR3nt: TGTGCCAGCAGTGAGTTTTGGGGGGGGTATAGCAATCAGCCCCAGCATTTT
d_gene: TRBD2; v_gene: TRBV25-1; j_gene: TRBJ2-3; abundance: .; CDR3aa: CASSPTLAGGAVMDTQYF; CDR3nt: TGTGCCAGCAGCCCTACCTTAGCGGGAGGCGCGGTAATGGATACGCAGTATTTT
d_gene: TRBD2; v_gene: TRBV7-2; j_gene: TRBJ2-7; abundance: once; CDR3aa: CASSTSGGTSYEQYF; CDR3nt: TGTGCCAGCAGCACAAGCGGGGGGACCTCCTACGAGCAGTACTTC
d_gene: TRBD1; v_gene: TRBV28; j_gene: TRBJ2-2; abundance: .; CDR3aa: CAGQGANTGELFF; CDR3nt: TGTGCCGGACAGGGGGCGAACACCGGGGAGCTGTTTTTT
d_gene: TRBD1; v_gene: TRBV2; j_gene: TRBJ2-2; abundance: .; CDR3aa: CASSEDRGLRELFF; CDR3nt: TGTGCCAGCAGTGAAGACAGGGGGTTGAGGGAGCTGTTTTTT
d_gene: .; v_gene: TRBV10-2; j_gene: TRBJ2-3; abundance: .; CDR3aa: CASRVLAGTDTQYF; CDR3nt: TGCGCCAGCAGGGTACTAGCTGGGACAGATACGCAGTATTTT
d_gene: TRBD1; v_gene: TRBV19; j_gene: TRBJ2-5; abundance: .; CDR3aa: CASSLTGSQETQYF; CDR3nt: TGTGCCAGTAGTTTGACAGGGAGTCAAGAGACCCAGTACTTC